These 24 T cell receptor beta chains originate from one sample sequenced in a study of shared clonotypes between healthy human individuals. CD45RO-negative, CCR7-selected cells formed the naive CD8 fraction, which excluded terminally differentiated effector memory CD45RA+ cells. Clones were sequenced by immunoSEQ multiplex PCR, and TCRdb holds only the in-frame ones, with some missing. This sample has some 800,000 clones; around 93% occur once, and the top ten carry 24%. Sequencing was carried out using naive CD8+ T cells sorted from blood. These receptors were taken from a young man in good health.

The gene calls are TRBV15 and TRBJ2-7; possibly TRBD2 for D (5 bases). CDR3 length equals 14 residues. V lost 4 bases and J 3 bases, leaving 13 bases between the germline ends. Germline V gene data show CDR1 as LNHNV and CDR2 as YYDKDF (reference sequence). CDR3 sequence: CATSTLSRVYEQYF. The CDR3 DNA reads as TGTGCCACCAGCACCCTCTCGAGGGTCTACGAGCAGTACTTC. The whole variable domain, remainder taken from reference TRBV15 and TRBJ2-7, is DAMVIQNPRYQVTQFGKPVTLSCSQTLNHNVMYWYQQKSSQAPKLLFHYYDKDFNNEADTPDNFQSRRPNTSFCFLDIRSPGLGDTAMYLCATSTLSRVYEQYFGPGTRLTVT.

The CDR3 coding sequence is TGTGCCAGCAGCCCAGCCAGCCCTCACGTTAGGGGGAGCTCCTACAATGAGCAGTTCTTC. This sequence encodes CASSPASPHVRGSSYNEQFF. This chain uses TRBV16 with TRBJ2-1; maybe TRBD1 (6 bases). Deletions cut 4 bases from V and 0 bases from J, with 25 bases between. The length of the CDR3 is 20 residues. CDR1 is KGHSY, CDR2 FQNENV, per germline.

With respect to this clone: It may be a read error: a sequence one base away is much more abundant. The chain combines TRBV5-1 with TRBJ1-1; no firm D call. The length of the CDR3 is 13 residues. Trimming shortened V by 6 bases and J by 1 base, and 10 bases separated the two germline ends. Germline CDR1 is SGHRS and CDR2 is YFSETQ. CDR3 amino acids: CASTPNRNTEAFF. The CDR3 region has the DNA TGCGCCAGCACCCCAAACAGGAACACTGAAGCTTTCTTT.

The gene calls are TRBV6-5 and TRBJ2-5; the D call may be TRBD1 or TRBD2 (6 bases each). Trimming took off 5 bases at V and 2 bases at J, with 12 bases between the two ends. The V gene's germline CDR1 is MNHEY and CDR2 SVGAGI. The CDR3 covers 14 residues. CDR3 DNA: TGTGCCAGCAGTCACCCGGGGGCGCAAGAGACCCAGTACTTC. This encodes CASSHPGAQETQYF.

The J gene is TRBJ2-3, the V gene TRBV7-2, with D unresolved. CDR1 SGHTA and CDR2 FQGNSA come from the germline V gene. The V and J ends lost 5 bases and 6 bases respectively, with 12 bases between them. The CDR3 is 13 residues long. In DNA form, the CDR3 reads TGTGCCAGCAGCAACCTTATTCTCGATACGCAGTATTTT. It encodes CASSNLILDTQYF.

This chain uses TRBV7-9 with TRBJ2-5; 11 bases align to TRBD2. Germline trimming cut 2 bases from V and 6 bases from J; bases unmatched to any gene: 8. CDR3 length: 16 residues. Germline CDR1 SEHNR, CDR2 FQNEAQ (reference sequence). CDR3 nucleotides: TGTGCCAGCAGCTTATTAACTAGCGGGAGTGAACAGACCCAGTACTTC. This codes for CASSLLTSGSEQTQYF.

This clone was picked up a small number of times. The chain carries TRBV27 and TRBJ1-1, with TRBD1 as a possible D gene (6 bases). Between the trimmed V and J ends, which lost 5 bases and 9 bases, there was a span of 22 bases. The CDR3 is made up of 15 amino acids. Germline-derived CDR1 and CDR2 are MNHEY and SMNVEV (reference sequence). In DNA, the CDR3 is TGTGCCAGCAGTCTCCAGCGACAGGACCAGGGTAAAGCTTTCTTT. Amino acid sequence: CASSLQRQDQGKAFF.

About this clone itself: This sample includes further DNA sequences coding for the same CDR3. The chain uses TRBV28 and TRBJ2-7; 11 bases match TRBD2. The CDR3 consists of 15 residues. Germline loops: CDR1 MDHEN, CDR2 SYDVKM. V gave up 5 bases and J gave up 3 bases; unmatched junction bases: 6. CDR3 amino acids: CASSPGTSGLYEQYF. CDR3 DNA: TGTGCCAGCAGTCCGGGGACTAGCGGCCTCTACGAGCAGTACTTC.

This sequence joins TRBV10-1 and TRBJ1-1; 8 bases line up with TRBD1. Germline V lookup: CDR1 WNHNN, CDR2 SYGVQD (reference sequence). V was clipped by 2 bases and J by 1 base; unmatched bases: 3. The CDR3 has 15 amino acids. CDR3 DNA: TGCGCCAGCAGTGAGCGGACAGGGAAGAACACTGAAGCTTTCTTT. As protein: CASSERTGKNTEAFF.

The gene calls are TRBV7-9 and TRBJ2-1, with D possibly matching TRBD2 (5 bases). The CDR3 is 18 residues long. V lost 2 bases to trimming and J lost 0 bases, with 17 bases between them. The germline gives CDR1 SEHNR, CDR2 FQNEAQ (reference sequence). CDR3 loop: CASSLRVPAESSYNEQFF. CDR3 sequence (DNA): TGTGCCAGCAGCTTAAGGGTTCCAGCGGAGAGCTCCTACAATGAGCAGTTCTTC. The whole variable domain, filled in from reference TRBV7-9 and TRBJ2-1, reads DTGVSQNPRHKITKRGQNVTFRCDPISEHNRLYWYRQTLGQGPEFLTYFQNEAQLEKSRLLSDRFSAERPKGSFSTLEIQRTEQGDSAMYLCASSLRVPAESSYNEQFFGPGTRLTVL.

The chain uses TRBV7-2 and TRBJ2-1; the match to TRBD2 covers 8 bases. Looked up from germline, CDR1 is SGHTA and CDR2 is FQGNSA. The CDR3 extends over 16 amino acids. V shed 1 base, J shed 5 bases, and the junction held 7 bases outside the gene matches. CDR3 amino acids: CASSLVQREKNNEQFF. The CDR3, as DNA: TGTGCCAGCAGCTTAGTGCAGCGGGAGAAAAACAATGAGCAGTTCTTC. The variable domain in full, completed from reference TRBV7-2 and TRBJ2-1, reads GAGVSQSPSNKVTEKGKDVELRCDPISGHTALYWYRQSLGQGLEFLIYFQGNSAPDKSGLPSDRFSAERTGGSVSTLTIQRTQQEDSAVYLCASSLVQREKNNEQFFGPGTRLTVL.

This clone was recorded once. The rearrangement uses TRBV7-9 and TRBJ2-7; D perhaps matches TRBD1 (6 bases). This CDR3 has 15 amino acids. Germline CDR1 and CDR2: SEHNR and FQNEAQ (reference sequence). V was clipped by 4 bases and J by 2 bases, with 15 bases between them. CDR3 DNA: TGTGCCAGCAGCTCACCGGGACACGAAACCTACGAGCAGTACTTC. This gives the protein CASSSPGHETYEQYF.

This clone was observed once. The chain is built from TRBV4-1 and TRBJ2-7, with TRBD1 matching over 9 bases. The CDR3 has 15 residues. J lost 5 bases, V lost 4 bases, and 9 bases had no gene match. The germline V gene has CDR1 MGHRA and CDR2 YSYEKL. Written as DNA, the CDR3 is TGCGCCAGCAGCCTAGACCACGGGACAGGGAACGAGCAGTACTTC. Protein: CASSLDHGTGNEQYF.

The V call is TRBV7-3, the J call TRBJ2-1; possible D gene TRBD2, 6 bases. Germline CDR1 is SGHTA and CDR2 is FQGTGA. The CDR3 runs 16 residues. V was shortened by 5 bases and J by 3 bases, with 17 bases between the two germline ends. The CDR3 nucleotides read TGTGCCAGCAGCCCCCTAGGAGCGGGTGTCTACAATGAGCAGTTCTTC. Its translation: CASSPLGAGVYNEQFF.

V usage is TRBV4-1 and J usage is TRBJ2-1; D may be TRBD2 (6 bases). Germline CDR1 reads MGHRA; CDR2 reads YSYEKL. This CDR3 is built from 15 residues. V shed 3 bases and J shed 3 bases, with 12 bases lying between them. This CDR3 is CASSHSGRNYNEQFF. Written as DNA, the CDR3 is TGCGCCAGCAGCCATAGTGGGAGGAACTACAATGAGCAGTTCTTC.

V is TRBV27 and J is TRBJ2-5, with D perhaps TRBD1 (6 bases). The V end lost 7 bases, the J end lost 3 bases, and 12 bases lay between the germline ends. The CDR3 extends over 13 amino acids. CDR1 is MNHEY, CDR2 SMNVEV, per germline (reference sequence). The CDR3 spells CASTTGQKETQYF. The DNA of the CDR3 is TGTGCCAGCACAACAGGGCAAAAAGAGACCCAGTACTTC.

This chain connects TRBV13 to TRBJ2-7, with 8 positions matching TRBD1. CDR1 PRHDT and CDR2 FYEKMQ come from the germline V gene (reference sequence). There are 13 residues in the CDR3. V lost 3 bases and J lost 3; bases outside the gene matches: 1. The CDR3 bases are TGTGCCAGCAGCTTGACAGGGGACTACGAGCAGTACTTC. Translation: CASSLTGDYEQYF.

CDR3 residues: CALNDVAGVPEQFF. CDR3 coding DNA: TGTGCCCTAAATGACGTAGCGGGAGTTCCGGAGCAGTTCTTC. The chain is built from TRBV7-9 and TRBJ2-1, with 9 bases identical to TRBD2. Germline CDR1 SEHNR, CDR2 FQNEAQ (reference sequence). CDR3 length: 14 amino acids. Trimming at V came to 11 bases and at J to 10 bases, leaving 15 bases not matched to a gene.

This chain joins TRBV5-1 and TRBJ2-3, with 9 positions matching TRBD2. Germline V CDR1 and CDR2: SGHRS, YFSETQ. Trimming removed 3 bases from V and 3 bases from J; junction bases left unmatched: 11. This CDR3 has 17 residues. The CDR3 reads CASSYPSAGGPTDTQYF. CDR3 nucleotide sequence: TGCGCCAGCAGCTACCCTAGCGCGGGAGGGCCTACAGATACGCAGTATTTT.

This clone was recorded once. The rearrangement uses TRBV27 and TRBJ1-5, with 9 bases matching TRBD1. Trimming removed 9 bases from V and 7 bases from J; junction bases left unmatched: 10. CDR3 length: 14 residues. Germline-derived CDR1 and CDR2 are MNHEY and SMNVEV (reference sequence). Here the CDR3 reads CASAGTGPSQPQHF. In nucleotides, the CDR3 is TGTGCCAGTGCCGGGACAGGGCCTTCCCAGCCCCAGCATTTT.

The rearrangement links TRBV30 to TRBJ1-5; D is unresolved. The germline V gene has CDR1 GTSNPN and CDR2 SVGIG (reference sequence). Trimming removed 1 base at V and 2 bases at J, with 9 bases between. CDR3 size: 14 residues. This chain's CDR3 is CAWSAGHGNQPQHF. The CDR3 coding sequence is TGTGCCTGGAGTGCAGGTCACGGCAATCAGCCCCAGCATTTT.

This clone was recorded a few times. The chain combines TRBV13 with TRBJ2-3; D is ambiguous. Germline values: CDR1 PRHDT, CDR2 FYEKMQ (reference sequence). This CDR3 has 12 residues. With 2 bases removed from V and 6 bases from J, the gap between germline ends came to 6 bases. This CDR3 reads CASSLLGDTQYF. CDR3 coding DNA: TGTGCCAGCAGCTTATTGGGGGATACGCAGTATTTT.

This clone was counted once. The V call is TRBV5-1, the J call TRBJ2-7; 15 positions agree with TRBD2. The V gene end was trimmed by 5 bases and the J gene end by 3 bases; junction bases not matched to a gene: 9. Germline CDR1 and CDR2: SGHRS and YFSETQ. The CDR3 consists of 17 residues. The CDR3 loop reads CASSSGTSGRQFYEQYF. CDR3 DNA: TGCGCCAGCAGTTCCGGGACTAGCGGGAGGCAATTCTACGAGCAGTACTTC.

The CDR3 reads CASSLTVAGGWNTQYF. The CDR3 nucleotides read TGTGCCAGTAGTCTTACTGTAGCGGGAGGCTGGAATACGCAGTATTTT. The chain joins TRBV19 to TRBJ2-3; 10 bases line up with TRBD2. Trimming removed 5 bases from V and 7 bases from J; junction bases left unmatched: 12. Looked up from germline, CDR1 is LNHDA and CDR2 is SQIVND (reference sequence). There are 16 residues in the CDR3. The variable domain in full, completed from reference TRBV19 and TRBJ2-3, reads DGGITQSPKYLFRKEGQNVTLSCEQNLNHDAMYWYRQDPGQGLRLIYYSQIVNDFQKGDIAEGYSVSREKKESFPLTVTSAQKNPTAFYLCASSLTVAGGWNTQYFGPGTRLTVL.